This is a list of T cell receptor beta chains from one sample in a study of shared clonotypes between healthy human individuals. The table came from immunoSEQ multiplex PCR; TCRdb's copy has only in-frame clones and leaves some out. This table has some 2 million clones, roughly 94% appearing once. Sample: naive CD4+ T cells sorted from blood. The receptors stem from a man aged 18 to 35 in good health. The CDR3 runs from the conserved cysteine through the conserved F or W. The order of the fields is V gene, D gene, J gene, CDR3 protein. D genes are given only for firm matches.

TRBV18	-	TRBJ1-5	CASSPAVISVGNQPQHF
TRBV18	TRBD1	TRBJ1-4	CASSPKPGQGNEKLFF
TRBV5-6	TRBD1	TRBJ1-1	CASRSGTGKLNTEAFF
TRBV11-2	TRBD1	TRBJ1-2	CASSSRTGVGYGYTF
TRBV30	-	TRBJ1-2	CAWSGGASGHGYTF
TRBV7-2	TRBD2	TRBJ2-1	CASGTSGGANNEQFF
TRBV6-6	-	TRBJ2-7	CASSYLSGSYEQYF
TRBV5-1	-	TRBJ2-3	CASATAGSTDTQYF
TRBV4-1	-	TRBJ1-1	CASTGLGGETEAFF
TRBV4-2	TRBD1	TRBJ2-7	CASSQGADWEGTGECEQYF
TRBV6-1	-	TRBJ1-5	CASASGDGGSAQHF
TRBV30	TRBD1	TRBJ1-4	CAWNPGQGNEKLFF
TRBV5-1	-	TRBJ2-7	CASSRTTGASPPYEQYF
TRBV10-3	-	TRBJ2-3	CAISEGTPDTQYF
TRBV2	TRBD2	TRBJ2-5	CASSELTGGPSKETQYF
TRBV15	-	TRBJ2-5	CATSKQRETQYF
TRBV7-3	-	TRBJ2-5	CASSRGHQETQYF
TRBV19	TRBD1	TRBJ2-2	CASSIGTGISGELFF